Following are 27 T cell receptor beta chains from one sample sequenced in a study of cytomegalovirus exposure and HLA in healthy donors. The table came from immunoSEQ multiplex PCR; TCRdb's copy has only in-frame clones and leaves some out. The sample contains some 150,000 clones, about 94% of which appear only once. What was sequenced was PBMCs. The source is a man between 18 and 29 years old in good health and CMV-seropositive.

The V call is TRBV19, the J call TRBJ1-1, with 7 positions matching TRBD1. Germline V gene lookup returns CDR1 LNHDA and CDR2 SQIVND (reference sequence). The V segment lost 8 bases and the J segment 4 bases; nucleotides outside the gene matches: 4. The CDR3 is made up of 12 amino acids. The CDR3 coding sequence is TGTGCCAGTCGCCAGGGGGTCACTGAAGCTTTCTTT. Its translation is CASRQGVTEAFF.

The J gene is TRBJ2-7, the V gene TRBV5-1; the match to TRBD2 covers 11 bases. This CDR3 comprises 13 residues. V was clipped by 5 bases and J by 4 bases; unmatched bases: 2. Germline V lookup: CDR1 SGHRS, CDR2 YFSETQ. CDR3 sequence: CASRLAGEYEQYF. CDR3 bases: TGCGCCAGCAGACTAGCGGGAGAGTACGAGCAGTACTTC. Together with reference TRBV5-1 and TRBJ2-7, the CDR3 gives the full variable domain: KAGVTQTPRYLIKTRGQQVTLSCSPISGHRSVSWYQQTPGQGLQFLFEYFSETQRNKGNFPGRFSGRQFSNSRSEMNVSTLELGDSALYLCASRLAGEYEQYFGPGTRLTVT.

V is TRBV29-1 and J is TRBJ1-2; D call uncertain. CDR1 and CDR2 from the germline V gene are SQVTM and ANQGSEA. Between the trimmed V and J ends, which lost 3 bases and 3 bases, there was a span of 8 bases. This CDR3 has 12 residues. CDR3 sequence: CSVDGGYYGYTF. CDR3 sequence (DNA): TGCAGCGTTGATGGAGGATACTATGGCTACACCTTC.

V is TRBV15 and J is TRBJ2-1; 9 bases match TRBD2. Looked up from germline, CDR1 is LNHNV and CDR2 is YYDKDF (reference sequence). V lost 1 base, J lost 4 bases, and 8 bases stayed unmatched. The CDR3 sequence is 17 residues long. DNA of the CDR3: TGTGCCACCAGCAGAGCCTTGGTAGCGGGAGAGTACAATGAGCAGTTCTTC. This sequence encodes CATSRALVAGEYNEQFF.

This clone turned up a few times. This chain joins TRBV7-8 and TRBJ1-2, with D possibly TRBD1 on 5 matching bases. This CDR3 is built from 14 residues. The V gene's germline CDR1 is SGHVS and CDR2 FQNEAQ. V gave up 0 bases and J gave up 2 bases, with 7 bases separating them. The chain's CDR3 is CASSLATGNYGYTF. The CDR3 nucleotides are TGTGCCAGCAGCTTAGCCACAGGCAACTATGGCTACACCTTC.

The CDR3 is CASSHRLSSYNEQFF. The CDR3 bases are TGTGCCAGCAGCCACCGTCTGAGCTCCTACAATGAGCAGTTCTTC. The gene calls are TRBV14 and TRBJ2-1; no definite D call. V was trimmed by 3 bases and J by 0 bases, leaving 9 bases between them. Germline V gene lookup returns CDR1 SGHDN and CDR2 FVKESK. The CDR3 runs to 15 residues.

This chain connects TRBV19 to TRBJ1-2; D uncertain. The CDR3 is 12 amino acids. Deletions cut 7 bases from V and 3 bases from J, with 9 bases between. From germline, CDR1 is LNHDA and CDR2 SQIVND (reference sequence). The CDR3 coding sequence is TGTGCCAGTAAATCACCGGACTATGGCTACACCTTC. Its protein is CASKSPDYGYTF.

The genes are TRBV5-1 and TRBJ2-3; 7 nucleotides align to TRBD2. J lost 0 bases, V lost 4 bases, and 5 bases had no gene match. CDR3 length: 15 residues. Germline lookup yields CDR1 SGHRS and CDR2 YFSETQ. Written as DNA, the CDR3 is TGCGCCAGCAGCCAAACTAGCGCGAGCACAGATACGCAGTATTTT. It is translated as CASSQTSASTDTQYF. Looking up the rest from reference TRBV5-1 and TRBJ2-3 gives the full variable domain: KAGVTQTPRYLIKTRGQQVTLSCSPISGHRSVSWYQQTPGQGLQFLFEYFSETQRNKGNFPGRFSGRQFSNSRSEMNVSTLELGDSALYLCASSQTSASTDTQYFGPGTRLTVL.

The rearrangement uses TRBV6-4 and TRBJ1-5, with 7 bases fitting TRBD1. CDR3 length: 13 amino acids. Germline CDR1 MRHNA, CDR2 SNTAGT. The junction had 9 bases not matched to a gene; V was cut back by 4 bases and J by 12 bases. In DNA, the CDR3 is TGTGCCAGCAGTGTGGACCTGAGGGGGCTCCAGCATTTT. Residues: CASSVDLRGLQHF.

V usage is TRBV27 and J usage is TRBJ1-3; D call uncertain. The CDR3 runs to 15 residues. Trimming took 8 bases from V and 0 from J, leaving 14 bases between them. The germline V gene has CDR1 MNHEY and CDR2 SMNVEV (reference sequence). The CDR3 loop is CASPISGFSGNTIYF. The CDR3 DNA reads as TGTGCCAGCCCCATTTCCGGGTTCTCTGGAAACACCATATATTTT.

V and J are TRBV5-1 and TRBJ2-7; maybe TRBD1 (6 bases). V was clipped by 0 bases and J by 4 bases, with 14 bases between them. CDR1 and CDR2 (germline): SGHRS, YFSETQ. This CDR3 region has 15 residues. The CDR3 DNA reads as TGCGCCAGCAGCTTGGATGGCAGGGGTTTTTACGAGCAGTACTTC. This codes for CASSLDGRGFYEQYF. Full variable domain (outside the CDR3, taken from reference TRBV5-1 and TRBJ2-7): KAGVTQTPRYLIKTRGQQVTLSCSPISGHRSVSWYQQTPGQGLQFLFEYFSETQRNKGNFPGRFSGRQFSNSRSEMNVSTLELGDSALYLCASSLDGRGFYEQYFGPGTRLTVT.

This clone was seen a single time. The CDR3 DNA sequence: TGTGCCAGCAGTGGAGAGTACAATGAGCAGTTCTTC. It yields the protein CASSGEYNEQFF. The V gene is TRBV2, the J gene TRBJ2-1; D remains ambiguous. The germline V and J ends were trimmed by 4 bases and 4 bases, with 5 bases remaining between them. Germline values: CDR1 SNHLY, CDR2 FYNNEI. The CDR3 length is 12 residues.

V gene TRBV9 combines with J gene TRBJ2-3; D might be TRBD2 (6 bases). V was cut by 1 base and J by 6 bases, with 15 bases left in between. Germline-derived CDR1 and CDR2 are SGDLS and YYNGEE. The CDR3 length is 15 residues. DNA for the CDR3: TGTGCCAGCAGCGTACGGTCACGTGGGGGGGATACGCAGTATTTT. Its protein product is CASSVRSRGGDTQYF.

V usage is TRBV6-5 and J usage is TRBJ1-2; D is uncertain. From germline, CDR1 is MNHEY and CDR2 SVGAGI. V shed 0 bases and J shed 7 bases, with 3 bases lying between them. The CDR3 contains 11 residues. The CDR3 is CASSYSSGYTF. The CDR3 nucleotides are TGTGCCAGCAGTTACTCGAGTGGCTACACCTTC.

The V call is TRBV4-2, the J call TRBJ2-1; 7 bases align to TRBD2. CDR3 length equals 17 residues. V was clipped by 4 bases and J by 2 bases; unmatched bases: 11. Per germline, CDR1 LGHNA and CDR2 YNFKEQ. The DNA of the CDR3 is TGTGCCAGCAGCCCCGGTGGGGGAGGGAGGGCCTACAATGAGCAGTTCTTC. Its translation: CASSPGGGGRAYNEQFF.

This sequence joins TRBV4-1 and TRBJ2-1; perhaps TRBD2 as D (6 bases). Trimming took off 2 bases at V and 7 bases at J, with 24 bases between the two ends. The CDR3 is 18 residues long. Germline CDR1 reads MGHRA; CDR2 reads YSYEKL. This CDR3 is CASSQRDFTDLMGNEQFF. DNA of the CDR3: TGCGCCAGCAGCCAAAGGGACTTTACAGACCTAATGGGGAATGAGCAGTTCTTC.

V usage is TRBV6-4 and J usage is TRBJ1-1; 10 bases fit TRBD1. V dropped 3 bases and J dropped 11; count of bases not matched to a gene: 12. The CDR3 has 15 amino acids. The germline V gene encodes CDR1 MRHNA and CDR2 SNTAGT. The CDR3 spells CASSEEAGTGESAFF. DNA of the CDR3: TGTGCCAGCAGTGAAGAAGCCGGGACAGGGGAGAGCGCTTTCTTT.

The chain recombines TRBV7-9 with TRBJ2-1; no firm D call. V was clipped by 7 bases and J by 0 bases, with 7 bases between them. The CDR3 is 13 amino acids. The germline V gene has CDR1 SEHNR and CDR2 FQNEAQ (reference sequence). CDR3 nucleotides: TGTGCCAGCACCACGGGCTCCTACAATGAGCAGTTCTTC. Amino acid sequence: CASTTGSYNEQFF.

Written as DNA, the CDR3 is TGTGCCAGCAGCACGCCCGGGACCTACGAGCAGTACTTC. Residues: CASSTPGTYEQYF. The chain couples TRBV7-9 to TRBJ2-7; tentative D call: TRBD2 (5 bases). CDR3 length: 13 residues. From germline, CDR1 is SEHNR and CDR2 FQNEAQ (reference sequence). Trimming left V 5 bases short and J 2 bases short, with 10 bases between.

This clone has a single count. The CDR3 spells CASSVGGGTEAFF. The CDR3 DNA is TGTGCCAGCAGTGTGGGGGGAGGCACTGAAGCTTTCTTT. This chain connects TRBV2 to TRBJ1-1, with TRBD1 as a possible D gene (5 bases). Looked up from germline, CDR1 is SNHLY and CDR2 is FYNNEI. The CDR3 covers 13 residues. V was shortened by 4 bases and J by 4 bases, with 10 bases between the two germline ends.

The V and J genes are TRBV5-1 and TRBJ2-1; no clear D gene. The CDR3 runs 14 residues. Germline loops: CDR1 SGHRS, CDR2 YFSETQ. The germline V and J ends were trimmed by 4 bases and 4 bases, with 12 bases remaining between them. CDR3 amino acids: CASSNSPSYNEQFF. CDR3 nucleotides: TGCGCCAGCAGCAATAGTCCGAGTTACAATGAGCAGTTCTTC.

V gene TRBV11-3 combines with J gene TRBJ2-3; a possible D gene is TRBD2 (7 bases). CDR3 length equals 14 residues. The germline V gene has CDR1 SGHNT and CDR2 YENEEA. V lost 3 bases and J lost 6, with 13 bases in between. The CDR3 is CASSFSGGGDTQYF. CDR3 in DNA: TGTGCCAGCAGCTTTTCTGGCGGGGGCGATACGCAGTATTTT.

The chain couples TRBV29-1 to TRBJ2-1; tentative D call: TRBD2 (5 bases). The CDR3 contains 15 residues. CDR1 is SQVTM, CDR2 ANQGSEA, per germline. Trimming pared 2 bases from V and 2 bases from J, leaving 13 bases between. Here the CDR3 reads CSVEMRTSAYNEQFF. CDR3 DNA: TGCAGCGTTGAAATGCGGACTTCTGCCTACAATGAGCAGTTCTTC.

On this clone itself: At one boundary the junction diverges from the germline segment, which might be a read error. This chain uses TRBV18 with TRBJ2-5, with D perhaps matching TRBD1 or TRBD2 (6 bases each). There are 12 residues in the CDR3. Germline V gene sequence: CDR1 KGHSH, CDR2 LQKENI. The CDR3 DNA is TGTGCCAGTTCACGGGGGCGGGAGACCCAGTACTTC. Protein: CASSRGRETQYF.

This clone was counted once. The V gene is TRBV2, the J gene TRBJ2-5, with 13 bases that match TRBD2. Germline V gives CDR1 SNHLY, CDR2 FYNNEI. Trimming at V came to 5 bases and at J to 5 bases, leaving 8 bases not matched to a gene. CDR3 length equals 16 residues. The chain's CDR3 is CASSRPTSGREETQYF. The DNA for the CDR3 is TGTGCCAGCAGTCGACCCACTAGCGGGAGGGAGGAGACCCAGTACTTC.

V usage is TRBV2 and J usage is TRBJ2-1; tentatively, D is TRBD2 (5 bases). Germline V gives CDR1 SNHLY, CDR2 FYNNEI. The V and J ends lost 6 bases and 10 bases respectively, with 13 bases between them. This CDR3 has 12 residues. The CDR3 region is CASRALEPEQFF. The DNA of the CDR3 is TGTGCCAGCAGAGCACTAGAGCCCGAGCAGTTCTTC.

This chain joins TRBV2 and TRBJ2-1, with TRBD1 matching over 8 bases. The CDR3 totals 14 residues. After removal of 6 bases from V and 3 bases from J, the junction contained 4 bases not matched to a gene. CDR1 is SNHLY, CDR2 FYNNEI, per germline. CDR3 nucleotide sequence: TGTGCCAGCAGCCGACAGGGGCTCTACAATGAGCAGTTCTTC. It translates to CASSRQGLYNEQFF.